This T cell receptor (beta chain) was documented in a study of control samples from healthy donors and cancer patients (dated by TCRdb to 2018 to 2021). A distance of 9 bases separates the germline ends of V and J, which lose 0 bases and 0 bases respectively. The germline V gene sets CDR1 to LGHNA and CDR2 to YNFKEQ. Including the terminal cysteine and phenylalanine, the CDR3 comprises 16 residues. The DNA shown is the 48-base CDR3, in frame from base 1. As concerns this clone: It lacks a known antigen. Per-base qualities were not stored, and no clone one base away is much larger.

The library was prepared using the immunoSEQ multiplex PCR assay. This immuneACCESS table, as held by TCRdb, lists in-frame sequences with V and J called but not all clones. Of the missing ones, under half trace to an unresolved V gene in checked studies; the others have no known cause. The sample table records 70,000 or so clones; around 82% of these occur just once. The ten largest clonotypes hold 25% to 35% of the sample. The sequence came from a man in his fifties in good health. The source material was blood. The chain joins TRBV4-2 to TRBJ1-3; the D gene cannot be resolved reliably. The CDR3 amino acid sequence is: CASSQDVGDSGNTIYF. The DNA is TGTGCCAGCAGCCAAGACGTGGGAGACTCTGGAAACACCATATATTTT.